Many counts were recorded for the clone carrying this TCR beta chain. Its matching antigen is unknown. The length of the CDR3 is 13 residues. The germline CDR1 and CDR2 sequences are LNHDA and SQIVND (reference sequence). Trimming pared 6 bases from V and 4 bases from J, leaving 12 bases between. The sample's time point: patch test 1, 2 weeks after DPC sensitization. The sample's treatment: therapeutic diphenylcyclopropenone sensitization with weekly scalp DPC. This sample is part of a study of human T cells and chemical hapten exposure. Whole-study findings and limits: In comparison with controls, expanded TCRs gave rise to a significantly larger number of large CDR3 similarity clusters.

TCRdb analysed the RACE reads with MiXCR anew, one entry per CDR3 protein. The sample yields 80,000 or so distinct CDR3 sequences, roughly 10% seen once. This specimen was whole blood, taken in connection with sensitization to the hapten diphenylcyclopropenone (DPC). This TCR was sampled from a woman in her forties or fifties with alopecia areata. Some clones in this sample may be carry-over from other donors' samples. This chain links TRBV19 with TRBJ1-2; D remains unclear. The CDR3 here is CASRDADFYGYTF. In DNA form, the CDR3 reads TGTGCCAGTAGAGATGCAGACTTCTATGGCTACACCTTC. The full variable domain, completed using reference TRBV19 and TRBJ1-2, is DGGITQSPKYLFRKEGQNVTLSCEQNLNHDAMYWYRQDPGQGLRLIYYSQIVNDFQKGDIAEGYSVSREKKESFPLTVTSAQKNPTAFYLCASRDADFYGYTFGSGTRLTVV.